Described below is a single T cell receptor beta chain sequence and its context. This clone's antigen is unknown. Base qualities are not provided; no much larger clone lies one nucleotide away. Donors were 30 to 45 systemically healthy Caucasian individuals from Russia aged roughly 6 to 95 years. Each donor gave about 9.7 milliliters of peripheral blood, drawn into EDTA-treated Vacutainer tubes. Ficoll-Paque density-gradient centrifugation was used to isolate PBMCs, with at least 6 million obtained per sample. Trizol reagent was used to extract total RNA from the PBMCs, yielding at least 5.5 micrograms per sample. The percentages of naive CD45RAhigh/CD27high T cells were determined by flow cytometry on a PBMC aliquot from every donor. Including cysteine and phenylalanine, the CDR3 has 13 amino acids. Kept here is only the CDR3 DNA, which spans 39 bases and is read in frame from base 1. V loses 5 bases of germline sequence and J loses 3 bases, and the interval between the two ends is 11 bases. Reading the germline V gene gives CDR1 SGHTA and CDR2 FQGNSA.

The method was 5' RACE. The listed sequencing device is Illumina HiSeq 2500. A second PCR of roughly 7 to 12 cycles was run with a J-beta primer mix and a sample-barcoded 5' primer. Each TCR beta cDNA molecule received a unique molecular identifier from a template-switch 5' adaptor carrying 12 random nucleotides. Each sample yielded at least 2.5 million CDR3-containing paired-end reads. All of the RNA was converted into first-strand cDNA using the Mint cDNA synthesis kit, with a TRBC-specific oligonucleotide serving as the primer. Following uracil-DNA glycosylase treatment, a first 18-cycle PCR with universal primers M1SS and BC2_uni_R was performed on all cDNA. The paper's data handling went like this. Normalization of each sample was performed by random selection of 1 million high-quality reads, each carrying a distinct molecular identifier. Instead of being binned into consensus sequences, reads with shared molecular identifiers were discarded. MiTCR, with a Q25 quality threshold and the strictest error-elimination algorithm, was used for CDR3 identification, clonotype clustering and error correction. A nonparametric unseen species model with Euler transformation was used to estimate a lower bound on total TCR beta diversity. TCRdb cleaned the public reads at Q25 with fastp, built clones with MiXCR and kept in-frame beta chains. A single entry per CDR3 protein holds the most common genes and DNA from its merged rows. The V and J calls reflect TCRdb's pipeline rather than the authors' work. The sample yields 850,000 to 1,000,000 distinct CDR3 sequences; around 54% were counted once. Roughly 23% of the sample comes from the top ten.

The sample originates from a study of blood T cells in healthy people across ages (dated by TCRdb to the mid-2010s). Context from the whole study: In model experiments, template switching captured about one uniquely barcoded TCR beta cDNA molecule for every two T cells. Using deep sequencing normalized with unique cDNA molecular identifiers, the study measured how TCR beta repertoire diversity changes with age. For two donors (one aged 18 to 29 and one aged 80 or older), the study analyzed two additional independent replicas of 1 million unique cDNA reads from the same blood draw. Donors of different ages were randomly distributed across sequencing lanes to avoid experimental bias. The donors were split into four age groups: young (average approximately 16 years), middle-aged (about 40), aged (about 62) and long-lived (roughly 80). General study outcomes and caveats: Observed TCR beta diversity correlated strongly with the percentage of naive T cells measured by flow cytometry. Because profiling used bulk unsorted PBMCs, naive and antigen-experienced compartments could not be compared conclusively. Estimates of total diversity from one million sequenced T cells were regarded as lower bounds and underestimates. Compared with the aged group, more naive CD4+ T cells, fewer expanded clones and increased TCR diversity were shown by the long-lived group, suggesting age selection. Donor CMV infection status was unknown, potentially confounding age-related changes in expanded clonotypes. Observed TCR beta diversity per million T cells fell roughly linearly with age, and a significant reduction was already apparent by age about 36.

The chain is assembled from TRBV7-2 and TRBJ2-7; there is no confident call for the D gene. The material sequenced was blood. This receptor was taken from a woman aged 55-70 years in good health. The nucleotide sequence is TGTGCCAGCAGCGTCCGGCAGTACTACGAGCAGTACTTC. This codes for CASSVRQYYEQYF.